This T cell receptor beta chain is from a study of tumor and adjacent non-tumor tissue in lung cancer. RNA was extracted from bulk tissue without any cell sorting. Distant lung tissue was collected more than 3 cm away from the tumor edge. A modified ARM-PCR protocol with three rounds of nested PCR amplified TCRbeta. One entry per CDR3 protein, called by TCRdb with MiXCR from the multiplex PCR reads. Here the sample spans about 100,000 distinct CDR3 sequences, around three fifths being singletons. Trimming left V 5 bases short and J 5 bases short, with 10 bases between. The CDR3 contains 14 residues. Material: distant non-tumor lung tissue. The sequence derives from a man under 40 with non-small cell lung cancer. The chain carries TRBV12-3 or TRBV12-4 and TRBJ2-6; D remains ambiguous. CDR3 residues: CASSISSRANVLTF. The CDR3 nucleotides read TGTGCCAGCAGTATATCCTCCAGGGCCAACGTCCTGACTTTC.